The 27 T cell receptor beta chains presented below share a single source sample, sequenced in a study of identical twins. TCRdb passed the 5' RACE reads through MiXCR, listing each CDR3 protein once. Altogether around 280,000 distinct CDR3 sequences are present, under 9% being singletons, with the ten largest covering over 2%. The sample was also reused in another study, on yellow fever vaccine responses in identical twins.

Sample: memory (CD45RO+) T cells sorted from blood. Receptors originate from a woman aged 18 to 35 in good health.

This clonotype was seen ten or more times. V is TRBV2 and J is TRBJ1-6; D gene unclear. The CDR3 totals 15 residues. With 6 bases removed from V and 5 bases from J, the gap between germline ends came to 14 bases. The germline CDR1 and CDR2 sequences are SNHLY and FYNNEI. CDR3 protein: CASRGDPTNNSPLHF. CDR3 DNA sequence: TGTGCCAGCAGGGGAGATCCTACCAATAATTCACCCCTCCACTTT.

Ten or more counts support this clonotype. The rearrangement joins TRBV20-1 to TRBJ2-7; 11 positions agree with TRBD1. The V segment lost 7 bases and the J segment 6 bases; nucleotides outside the gene matches: 5. CDR3 length: 12 residues. Germline CDR1 reads DFQATT; CDR2 reads SNEGSKA (reference sequence). The CDR3 sequence: CSVTDRGLEQYV. CDR3 sequence (DNA): TGCAGTGTGACGGACAGGGGGCTCGAGCAGTACGTC.

In its sample, this clonotype was seen a few times. The chain combines TRBV11-2 with TRBJ2-6; D gene ambiguous. This CDR3 spans 16 amino acids. Trimming removed 3 bases at V and 3 bases at J, with 12 bases between. Germline V gives CDR1 SGHAT, CDR2 FQNNGV. For the CDR3, the DNA is TGTGCCAGCAGCTTTACTCCGACTGGTGGGGCCAACGTCCTGACTTTC. Translation: CASSFTPTGGANVLTF. The variable domain in full, completed from reference TRBV11-2 and TRBJ2-6, reads EAGVAQSPRYKIIEKRQSVAFWCNPISGHATLYWYQQILGQGPKLLIQFQNNGVVDDSQLPKDRFSAERLKGVDSTLKIQPAKLEDSAVYLCASSFTPTGGANVLTFGAGSRLTVL.

The V gene is TRBV19, the J gene TRBJ1-1; D not resolved. The V end lost 5 bases, the J end lost 1 base, and 8 bases lay between the germline ends. This CDR3 has 13 residues. The germline CDR1 and CDR2 sequences are LNHDA and SQIVND (reference sequence). CDR3 region: CASSLLPNTEAFF. Written as DNA, the CDR3 is TGTGCCAGTAGTCTACTCCCGAACACTGAAGCTTTCTTT.

A few counts support this clonotype. This rearrangement joins TRBV25-1 to TRBJ2-2, with 9 bases lining up with TRBD2. Germline V gene sequence: CDR1 MGHDK, CDR2 SYGVNS. The CDR3 extends over 15 amino acids. Trimming cost V 4 bases and J 6 bases; bases outside gene matches: 6. The DNA for the CDR3 is TGTGCCAGCAGTGGAGTAGCGGGAGTCCCCGGGGAGCTGTTTTTT. It yields the protein CASSGVAGVPGELFF.

The chain employs TRBV20-1 and TRBJ2-3; 7 bases align to TRBD1. The V gene's germline CDR1 is DFQATT and CDR2 SNEGSKA (reference sequence). This CDR3 comprises 12 residues. The CDR3 region has the DNA TGCAGCCCCCGACAGGGTACAGATACGCAGTATTTT. This encodes CSPRQGTDTQYF.

Many counts were recorded for this clonotype. V and J are TRBV28 and TRBJ2-1, with 7 bases fitting TRBD1. The CDR3 covers 13 residues. Trimming at V came to 5 bases and at J to 7 bases, leaving 5 bases not matched to a gene. Germline-derived CDR1 and CDR2 are MDHEN and SYDVKM. The CDR3 loop is CASSPGTVNEQFF. The CDR3 DNA reads as TGTGCCAGCAGTCCCGGGACAGTTAATGAGCAGTTCTTC.

The sample holds one count of this clonotype. The chain recombines TRBV7-2 with TRBJ2-1; D call uncertain. Germline CDR1 is SGHTA and CDR2 is FQGNSA. V was cut by 5 bases and J by 7 bases, with 12 bases left in between. This CDR3 has 13 residues. The CDR3 region has the DNA TGTGCCAGCAGCCCGCCCTCTTCGAATGAGCAGTTCTTC. Translated: CASSPPSSNEQFF.

The rearrangement joins TRBV10-3 to TRBJ1-1, with 8 bases aligning to TRBD1. The CDR3 runs to 13 residues. From germline, CDR1 is ENHRY and CDR2 SYGVKD. V shed 7 bases, J shed 2 bases, and the junction held 3 bases outside the gene matches. For the CDR3, the DNA is TGTGCCATCACCGACAGGGGAAACACTGAAGCTTTCTTT. Translated: CAITDRGNTEAFF.

Ten or more counts support this clonotype. This chain connects TRBV6-4 to TRBJ2-1; D ambiguous. Trimming removed 2 bases at V and 10 bases at J, with 12 bases between. The CDR3 length is 13 residues. Germline CDR1 MRHNA, CDR2 SNTAGT. The CDR3: CASSDGNSYEQFF. The CDR3 region has the DNA TGTGCCAGCAGTGACGGTAACAGCTACGAGCAGTTCTTC.

This clonotype has a count of ten or more. The chain combines TRBV28 with TRBJ1-2; TRBD1 matches at 12 bases. V gave up 7 bases and J gave up 8 bases; unmatched junction bases: 11. Germline V gene sequence: CDR1 MDHEN, CDR2 SYDVKM. This CDR3 has 15 amino acids. The CDR3 loop reads CASTPGTGGAGGYTF. CDR3 DNA sequence: TGTGCCAGCACCCCAGGGACAGGGGGCGCGGGAGGCTACACCTTC.

This clonotype was recorded a few times. This chain connects TRBV20-1 to TRBJ2-5; 13 nucleotides line up with TRBD2. From germline, CDR1 is DFQATT and CDR2 SNEGSKA (reference sequence). CDR3 length equals 15 residues. The trim removed 5 bases at V and 4 bases at J, leaving 7 bases unmatched. CDR3 protein: CSARGLAGVGETQYF. DNA of the CDR3: TGCAGTGCTCGAGGACTAGCGGGAGTGGGAGAGACCCAGTACTTC.

This clonotype was seen repeatedly, ten times or more. The DNA of the CDR3 is TGTGCCACCAGCAGAACCACCCGGGGTAGCGGGAGAGCTGATACGCAGTATTTT. Its translation is CATSRTTRGSGRADTQYF. The chain is built from TRBV15 and TRBJ2-3; 9 bases are shared with TRBD2. CDR1 is LNHNV, CDR2 YYDKDF, per germline (reference sequence). This CDR3 spans 18 amino acids. V lost 2 bases, J lost 6 bases, and 15 bases stayed unmatched.

This clonotype was seen at least ten times. The rearrangement uses TRBV28 and TRBJ1-3, with a possible D match to TRBD1 (6 bases). CDR3 length: 16 residues. Trimming removed 5 bases at V and 5 bases at J, with 19 bases between. CDR1 is MDHEN and CDR2 is SYDVKM in the germline V gene. CDR3 coding DNA: TGTGCCAGCAGTAAACAGGGACTCCCAGGCAGAAACACCATATATTTT. It encodes CASSKQGLPGRNTIYF.

This clonotype was recorded at least ten times. The rearrangement links TRBV12-3 or TRBV12-4 to TRBJ1-2, with a tentative D call TRBD1 (6 bases). Trimming cost V 4 bases and J 3 bases, with 9 bases left between them. The CDR3 has 13 amino acids. The CDR3 DNA reads as TGTGCCAGCAGTTCAGGGGTGGACTATGGCTACACCTTC. Amino acid sequence: CASSSGVDYGYTF.

The V gene is TRBV20-1, the J gene TRBJ2-2; the match to TRBD1 covers 7 bases. In germline, CDR1 is DFQATT, CDR2 SNEGSKA (reference sequence). This CDR3 region has 15 residues. V trimming: 0 bases; J trimming: 3 bases; junction bases outside the gene matches: 4. This CDR3 is CSAREGGADTGELFF. In DNA form, the CDR3 reads TGCAGTGCTAGAGAAGGGGGCGCAGACACCGGGGAGCTGTTTTTT.

This clonotype was observed at least ten times. The chain employs TRBV7-9 and TRBJ1-1; D gene ambiguous. The CDR3 is made up of 12 amino acids. In germline, CDR1 is SEHNR, CDR2 FQNEAQ (reference sequence). The ends were cut back, 2 bases at V and 5 bases at J, with 6 bases in the middle. CDR3 in DNA: TGTGCCAGCAGCTTACTCACGACTGAAGCTTTCTTT. Translated: CASSLLTTEAFF.

Ten or more counts support this clonotype. The chain combines TRBV6-5 with TRBJ1-6; D uncertain. Germline V gene sequence: CDR1 MNHEY, CDR2 SVGAGI. Deletions cut 0 bases from V and 15 bases from J, with 15 bases between. CDR3 length: 14 amino acids. The CDR3 here is CASSYSKASLFLHF. The CDR3 nucleotides are TGTGCCAGCAGTTACTCGAAGGCCTCTCTTTTCCTCCACTTT.

The table lists this clonotype with many counts. The rearrangement uses TRBV29-1 and TRBJ2-5; 9 bases are a match to TRBD2. The ends lost 4 bases at V and 3 bases at J; junction bases unmatched: 9. Germline assignment: CDR1 SQVTM and CDR2 ANQGSEA. CDR3 length: 15 residues. The CDR3 bases are TGCAGCGTTGTATGGGGACTAGCTTTCGAAGAGACCCAGTACTTC. This encodes CSVVWGLAFEETQYF.

This clonotype showed up just a few times. The junction and the germline gene differ at one end; a read error may be behind it. This rearrangement joins TRBV5-1 to TRBJ1-1, with D possibly being TRBD1 (5 bases). Germline CDR1 and CDR2: SGHRS and YFSETQ. This CDR3 contains 14 residues. This CDR3 is CASLAGAGNTETFF. The CDR3 coding sequence is TGCGCCAGCTTGGCCGGGGCGGGAAACACTGAAACTTTCTTT.

This clonotype was counted between two and nine times. Written as DNA, the CDR3 is TGTGCCAGCAACGACAGGGGGGTCCCCGGTGAGACCCAGTACTTC. Its translation is CASNDRGVPGETQYF. The chain links TRBV2 to TRBJ2-5; 9 bases match TRBD1. The junction had 11 bases not matched to a gene; V was cut back by 7 bases and J by 5 bases. Germline V gene data show CDR1 as SNHLY and CDR2 as FYNNEI. CDR3 length: 15 residues.

This clonotype was detected only a few times. The rearrangement joins TRBV21-1 to TRBJ2-5; the table's D call TRBD2 went unverified against the DNA. TRBV21-1 is assigned pseudogene status. The CDR3 totals 16 residues. This CDR3 reads CASSKDETSGVETQYF. CDR3 in DNA: TGTGCCAGCAGCAAAGACGAGACTAGCGGGGTAGAGACCCAGTACTTC.

The chain links TRBV13 to TRBJ2-7; TRBD1 agrees at 11 bases. Per the germline V gene, CDR1 is PRHDT and CDR2 is FYEKMQ (reference sequence). The V and J ends lost 5 bases and 7 bases, in that order; junction bases with no gene match: 10. The CDR3 runs to 15 residues. The CDR3 region is CASSRRGQGAREQYF. CDR3 nucleotide sequence: TGTGCCAGCAGCCGCCGCGGACAGGGGGCTCGGGAGCAGTACTTC.

This sequence joins TRBV5-1 and TRBJ1-1; TRBD1 agrees at 10 bases. Germline-derived CDR1 and CDR2 are SGHRS and YFSETQ. V was clipped by 4 bases and J by 4 bases; unmatched bases: 1. The CDR3 contains 13 residues. The CDR3 nucleotides read TGCGCCAGCAGCAGACAGGGGGCCACTGAAGCTTTCTTT. Translation gives CASSRQGATEAFF.

This clonotype was seen a handful of times. The chain uses TRBV20-1 and TRBJ2-3, with 12 positions matching TRBD2. The CDR3 extends over 13 amino acids. CDR1 and CDR2 (germline): DFQATT, SNEGSKA (reference sequence). CDR3 DNA: TGCAGCGGACTAGCGGGACACTTGAATACGCAGTATTTT. Its translation: CSGLAGHLNTQYF.

This clonotype was observed a few times. The V and J genes are TRBV28 and TRBJ2-1; a weak D match, TRBD2 (6 bases). This CDR3 has 17 residues. Trimming cost V 7 bases and J 0 bases, with 19 bases left between them. Germline CDR1 MDHEN, CDR2 SYDVKM. The CDR3 here is CASTKGGTVSSYNEQFF. The CDR3 region has the DNA TGTGCCAGCACCAAAGGCGGGACGGTGAGCTCCTACAATGAGCAGTTCTTC.

This clonotype has only a few counts. The V gene is TRBV5-6, the J gene TRBJ2-5; no reliable D call. The V end was cut by 0 bases, the J end by 1 base, with 7 bases between. The CDR3 length is 14 residues. CDR1 SGHDT and CDR2 YYEEEE come from the germline V gene. The CDR3 loop is CASSLGPFQETQYF. The CDR3 nucleotides read TGTGCCAGCAGCTTGGGGCCATTCCAAGAGACCCAGTACTTC.